This T cell receptor (beta chain) was profiled in a study of blood T cell repertoires in COVID-19. Study-wide context: PBMCs, B-cell-depleted T cells, or T cells provided the cDNA or gDNA that made up the material.

As originally analysed: Amplification with reference gene primers provided the estimates of nucleated cell counts. This table comes from immunoSEQ multiplex PCR, and its TCRdb copy is limited to in-frame clones, with some not included. That table furnishes V, J and clone size, whereas the DNA furnished D and trimming. Altogether some 360,000 clones are present, around 87% being singletons, with the ten largest covering over 2%. A Seattle source enrolled patients during active infection and followed them longitudinally. CDR3 length: 13 amino acids. Per the germline V gene, CDR1 is SGHVS and CDR2 is FQNEAQ. The V end was cut by 4 bases, the J end by 1 base, with 7 bases between.

This sequence joins TRBV7-8 and TRBJ1-1; the D gene is possibly TRBD1 (5 bases). Source material: peripheral blood. The sequence derives from a woman in her fifties or sixties with COVID-19, enrolled during active disease. The CDR3 reads CASSSGANTEAFF. In DNA form, the CDR3 reads TGTGCCAGCAGCTCTGGGGCGAACACTGAAGCTTTCTTT.